These 18 T cell receptor beta chains were sequenced from one sample in a study of T cells in Graves' hyperthyroidism and ophthalmopathy. RNA transcripts provided the source from which TCR beta CDR3 regions were amplified. An initial round of RT-PCR targeting the TCR CDR3 relied on the HTBI primer set. TCRdb re-derived calls from the multiplex PCR reads in MiXCR, one entry per CDR3 protein. Here the sample spans about 420,000 distinct CDR3 sequences, 15% to 18% being singletons. Sequencing used blood. The receptors stem from a woman aged 18-29 years with Graves' hyperthyroidism.

This clonotype was seen many times. Written as DNA, the CDR3 is TGTGCCAGCAGTTCCAACAGAGATAATGAAAAACTGTTTTTT. It translates to CASSSNRDNEKLFF. The chain recombines TRBV12-3 or TRBV12-4 with TRBJ1-4; no clear D. The CDR3 sequence is 14 residues long. V was trimmed by 4 bases and J by 4 bases, leaving 10 bases between them.

This clonotype was recorded many times. The gene calls are TRBV6-5 and TRBJ1-5; possibly TRBD1 for D (6 bases). The CDR3 contains 15 residues. V shed 0 bases and J shed 7 bases, with 13 bases lying between them. Germline CDR1 is MNHEY and CDR2 is SVGAGI. The CDR3 sequence is CASSYSRGAAQPQHF. The CDR3 DNA reads as TGTGCCAGCAGTTACTCACGGGGGGCGGCCCAGCCCCAGCATTTT.

This clonotype was seen many times. The chain is built from TRBV24-1 and TRBJ1-1; 7 bases agree with TRBD1. Germline assignment: CDR1 KGHDR and CDR2 SFDVKD. The CDR3 runs to 17 residues. Unmatched junction bases numbered 12, after V lost 2 bases and J lost 4 bases. The CDR3 nucleotides are TGTGCCACCAGTGATTCTAAGACAGGGTACCGGGGCACTGAAGCTTTCTTT. Protein: CATSDSKTGYRGTEAFF.

The gene calls are TRBV7-6 and TRBJ1-3; D gene unclear. V shed 1 base and J shed 2 bases, with 12 bases lying between them. The CDR3 runs to 16 residues. Germline V gene sequence: CDR1 SGHVS, CDR2 FNYEAQ. CDR3: CASSLGGFGAGNTIYF. The CDR3 coding sequence is TGTGCCAGCAGCTTAGGTGGCTTTGGAGCTGGAAACACCATATATTTT.

The J gene is TRBJ2-1, the V gene TRBV5-1, with a tentative D call TRBD1 (5 bases). The CDR3 totals 14 residues. Germline V gene data show CDR1 as SGHRS and CDR2 as YFSETQ. Trimming pared 0 bases from V and 6 bases from J, leaving 10 bases between. CDR3 in amino acids: CASSLVRGSNEQFF. The CDR3 nucleotides are TGCGCCAGCAGCTTGGTTAGGGGATCCAATGAGCAGTTCTTC. Filled out from reference TRBV5-1 and TRBJ2-1, the complete variable domain reads KAGVTQTPRYLIKTRGQQVTLSCSPISGHRSVSWYQQTPGQGLQFLFEYFSETQRNKGNFPGRFSGRQFSNSRSEMNVSTLELGDSALYLCASSLVRGSNEQFFGPGTRLTVL.

Notes on this clonotype: Just one base apart from a much larger clone, this may be a read error. J is TRBJ1-1 and V is TRBV27, with 8 positions matching TRBD1. This CDR3 region has 15 residues. CDR1 MNHEY and CDR2 SMNVEV come from the germline V gene (reference sequence). The ends lost 2 bases at V and 9 bases at J; junction bases unmatched: 11. CDR3 loop: CASSLQGARRTKAFF. The CDR3 DNA reads as TGTGCCAGCAGTTTACAGGGGGCGCGTAGGACTAAAGCTTTCTTT.

This clonotype has just a few counts. The rearrangement uses TRBV20-1 and TRBJ2-1; perhaps TRBD2 as D (5 bases). Trimming took 4 bases from V and 4 from J, leaving 23 bases between them. Germline V gene data show CDR1 as DFQATT and CDR2 as SNEGSKA (reference sequence). This CDR3 is 17 amino acids long. CDR3 sequence reads: CSAKPGVRLISYNEQFF. CDR3 sequence (DNA): TGCAGTGCTAAGCCTGGTGTTCGACTAATTTCTTACAATGAGCAGTTCTTC.

This clonotype appeared many times. The CDR3 DNA is TGTGCCAGCAGGAGTTCCGGGAGCTACGAGCAGTACTTC. Protein: CASRSSGSYEQYF. This chain joins TRBV6-1 and TRBJ2-7; D might be TRBD2 (6 bases). Germline assignment: CDR1 MNHNS and CDR2 SASEGT. The V end was cut by 6 bases, the J end by 3 bases, with 12 bases between. The CDR3 contains 13 residues.

This clonotype was observed a handful of times. The chain employs TRBV7-6 and TRBJ2-7; TRBD1 agrees at 9 bases. CDR3 length: 17 amino acids. The germline gives CDR1 SGHVS, CDR2 FNYEAQ. V lost 0 bases to trimming and J lost 6 bases; unmatched junction nucleotides: 12. CDR3 sequence (DNA): TGTGCCAGCAGCTTAGCTGGGCCGGGGACAGGGCAAGGCGAGCAGTACTTC. Translated, it gives CASSLAGPGTGQGEQYF. The full variable domain, completed using reference TRBV7-6 and TRBJ2-7, is GAGVSQSPRYKVTKRGQDVALRCDPISGHVSLYWYRQALGQGPEFLTYFNYEAQQDKSGLPNDRFSAERPEGSISTLTIQRTEQRDSAMYRCASSLAGPGTGQGEQYFGPGTRLTVT.

The chain recombines TRBV20-1 with TRBJ2-6, with 7 bases fitting TRBD1. The CDR3 spans 17 residues. CDR1 is DFQATT and CDR2 is SNEGSKA in the germline V gene (reference sequence). J gave up 7 bases and V 3 bases, and 15 bases lay outside the gene matches. The CDR3 loop is CSARERTGNRFANVLTF. For the CDR3, the DNA is TGCAGTGCTAGGGAGAGGACAGGCAATCGCTTTGCCAACGTCCTGACTTTC.

The V gene is TRBV7-9, the J gene TRBJ1-1, with D uncertain. This CDR3 contains 15 residues. Trimming pared 3 bases from V and 1 base from J, leaving 12 bases between. CDR1 is SEHNR, CDR2 FQNEAQ, per germline (reference sequence). The DNA for the CDR3 is TGTGCCAGCAGCTTTTTCCAGGAACAGAACACTGAAGCTTTCTTT. It yields the protein CASSFFQEQNTEAFF.

This clonotype was picked up many times. V and J are TRBV10-3 and TRBJ1-3; perhaps TRBD1 as D (6 bases). This CDR3 is 12 amino acids long. Per the germline V gene, CDR1 is ENHRY and CDR2 is SYGVKD. Trimming took off 11 bases at V and 4 bases at J, with 12 bases between the two ends. The DNA for the CDR3 is TGTGCCTCGGGGGACAAAGGAAACACCATATATTTT. Amino acids: CASGDKGNTIYF.

This clonotype was seen a few times. The chain carries TRBV11-2 and TRBJ2-1, with 10 bases identical to TRBD2. The CDR3 runs 20 residues. Germline assignment: CDR1 SGHAT and CDR2 FQNNGV. The V gene end was trimmed by 4 bases and the J gene end by 0 bases; junction bases not matched to a gene: 15. CDR3: CASSSRGVAGGPPSYNEQFF. The DNA of the CDR3 is TGTGCCAGCAGCTCCCGAGGGGTAGCGGGAGGACCCCCCTCCTACAATGAGCAGTTCTTC.

This clonotype was detected ten times or more. V usage is TRBV28 and J usage is TRBJ2-7; D might be TRBD1 (6 bases). V was shortened by 2 bases and J by 3 bases, with 11 bases between the two germline ends. The germline V gene has CDR1 MDHEN and CDR2 SYDVKM. The CDR3 length is 14 residues. CDR3 residues: CASSLRDTYYEQYF. The DNA for the CDR3 is TGTGCCAGCAGTTTAAGGGACACTTACTACGAGCAGTACTTC.

This CDR3 reads CSARVPGVETQYF. CDR3 DNA: TGCAGTGCTAGAGTTCCCGGGGTAGAGACCCAGTACTTC. The rearrangement links TRBV20-1 to TRBJ2-5; maybe TRBD2 (5 bases). Germline V gene data show CDR1 as DFQATT and CDR2 as SNEGSKA (reference sequence). CDR3 length equals 13 residues. The V end lost 1 base, the J end lost 4 bases, and 10 bases lay between the germline ends.

There are many counts of this clonotype. This chain uses TRBV7-8 with TRBJ2-7; no definite D call. CDR1 and CDR2 (germline): SGHVS, FQNEAQ. Trimming left V 5 bases short and J 2 bases short, with 13 bases between. The CDR3 is 14 amino acids. Here the CDR3 reads CASSPRRTTYEQYF. In nucleotides, the CDR3 is TGTGCCAGCAGCCCGAGACGAACTACCTACGAGCAGTACTTC. Complete variable domain (other parts from reference TRBV7-8 and TRBJ2-7): GAGVSQSPRYKVAKRGQDVALRCDPISGHVSLFWYQQALGQGPEFLTYFQNEAQLDKSGLPSDRFFAERPEGSVSTLKIQRTQQEDSAVYLCASSPRRTTYEQYFGPGTRLTVT.

This clonotype was detected many times. The J gene is TRBJ1-4, the V gene TRBV20-1; the match to TRBD1 covers 7 bases. Germline lookup yields CDR1 DFQATT and CDR2 SNEGSKA (reference sequence). The length of the CDR3 is 13 residues. V lost 3 bases, J lost 6 bases, and 4 bases stayed unmatched. DNA of the CDR3: TGCAGTGCTAGTTTGACAGGGCATGAAAAACTGTTTTTT. Translated: CSASLTGHEKLFF.

This clonotype was seen repeatedly, ten times or more. This sequence joins TRBV2 and TRBJ1-6; the D is unclear. The CDR3 is 15 residues long. V shed 4 bases and J shed 7 bases, with 14 bases lying between them. Per germline, CDR1 SNHLY and CDR2 FYNNEI. CDR3 nucleotide sequence: TGTGCCAGCAGTGCCTGGACGCCTGGGAATTCACCCCTCCACTTT. Protein product: CASSAWTPGNSPLHF.